A selection of T cell receptor beta chains follows, all from one sample in a study of post-analysis software for immune sequencing data. TCRdb analysed the PCR reads with MiXCR anew, one entry per CDR3 protein. The data hold some 690,000 distinct CDR3 sequences, with 25% to 30% observed a single time. Sequenced: blood. Receptors were obtained from a girl under 18 with multiple sclerosis. Each CDR3 is given with its conserved first and last residue. A D gene is named only where the DNA matches it firmly. The listing skips clone size in some rows; elsewhere it reads once, few, many or a size class.

cdr3_nt cdr3_aa d_call v_call cdr3_length j_call clone_size
TGCAGTGCTATGCAGGGGGGGAGTGCATTTTCCGATGAGCAGTTCTTC CSAMQGGSAFSDEQFF NA TRBV20-1 16 TRBJ2-1 few
TGCGCCAGCAGCTTGACATCAAAGGGGGAGACCCAGTACTTC CASSLTSKGETQYF NA TRBV5-1 14 TRBJ2-5 NA
TGCAGTGCTAGAGTCCTTCCGGGACTAGCGGGTGAGCAGTACTTC CSARVLPGLAGEQYF TRBD2 TRBV20-1 15 TRBJ2-5 once
TGTGCCAGCAGTACCCTACTAGCGGGGGGGATTGAGACCCAGTACTTC CASSTLLAGGIETQYF TRBD2 TRBV28 16 TRBJ2-5 NA
TGTGCCAGCAGCCCCCGGGAGGGGCGCTACGAGCAGTACTTC CASSPREGRYEQYF TRBD2 TRBV7-2 14 TRBJ2-7 many
TGCGCCAGCAGCCAGGGGGGGACAGTCAATCAGCCCCAGCATTTT CASSQGGTVNQPQHF TRBD1 TRBV4-1 15 TRBJ1-5 NA
TGTGCCAGCAGTTTAGGCGGGGGATATGGCTACACCTTC CASSLGGGYGYTF NA TRBV5-5 13 TRBJ1-2 many
TGTGCCAGCAGTTACTCGGGTCCGGGCCAGTCCTCTGGGGCCAACGTCCTGACTTTC CASSYSGPGQSSGANVLTF NA TRBV6-5 19 TRBJ2-6 NA
TGTGCCAGCAGCCCGGGGGGGGGTTGGGAGACCCAGTACTTC CASSPGGGWETQYF TRBD2 TRBV7-2 14 TRBJ2-5 NA
TGCGCCAGCAGAAGGGACAGGGGCCCTCCTATCAACCGAGAGACCCAGTACTTC CASRRDRGPPINRETQYF TRBD1 TRBV5-1 18 TRBJ2-5 few
TGCGCCAGCAGCTTGAGACAGAGCAGTAGCACAGATACGCAGTATTTT CASSLRQSSSTDTQYF NA TRBV5-1 16 TRBJ2-3 NA
TGCAGTGCTATTGGACTAGCGGGGGAAACCATACTCAGGAATGAGCAGTTCTTC CSAIGLAGETILRNEQFF TRBD2 TRBV20-1 18 TRBJ2-1 few
TGCGCCAGCAGCTTGGGGGTGACAGGGGATGGCTACACCTTC CASSLGVTGDGYTF TRBD1 TRBV5-1 14 TRBJ1-2 NA
TGTGCCAGTGGACTACCAATCTACGAGCAGTACTTC CASGLPIYEQYF NA TRBV28 12 TRBJ2-7 NA
TGTGCCAGCAGCGCCCGACAGGGACGTGAAAAACTGTTTTTT CASSARQGREKLFF TRBD1 TRBV9 14 TRBJ1-4 few
TGTGCCAGCAGCTCGAGGCGCGGAGTTGAAAAACTGTTTTTT CASSSRRGVEKLFF NA TRBV5-5 14 TRBJ1-4 NA
TGCAGCGTGATGGGGGTGGGGGAGCAGTACTTC CSVMGVGEQYF NA TRBV29-1 11 TRBJ2-7 few
TGTGCCAGCAGCCAGGGGGACTACAATGAGCAGTTCTTC CASSQGDYNEQFF TRBD1 TRBV7-2 13 TRBJ2-1 NA
TGTGCCAGCAGTGACTCCGGGTGTGGATCCAATAGCAATCAGCCCCAGCATTTT CASSDSGCGSNSNQPQHF NA TRBV6-4 18 TRBJ1-5 NA
TGTGCCAGCAGCACCCTGGGGGGGGGCAGGAGGTATGAGCAGTTCTTC CASSTLGGGRRYEQFF NA TRBV28 16 TRBJ2-1 few
TGCGCCAGCAGTCACCTATACGGCAATGAGCAGTTCTTC CASSHLYGNEQFF NA TRBV5-1 13 TRBJ2-1 few
TGTGCCAGCAGCTTTTACAGGGATCAGCCCCAGCATTTT CASSFYRDQPQHF NA TRBV7-8 13 TRBJ1-5 NA